The clone carrying this T cell receptor beta chain was observed at least ten times. As yet, its antigen is unknown. The germline V and J ends were trimmed by 7 bases and 4 bases, with 17 bases remaining between them. CDR1 is MNHEY, CDR2 SMNVEV, per germline (reference sequence). CDR3 length: 14 amino acids. The sequenced template was RNA, covering the TCR beta CDR3 region. The workflow started with a first-round RT-PCR run with HTBI primers and then moved on to a second-round multiplex PCR. TCRdb reanalysed the multiplex PCR reads using MiXCR and keeps one entry per CDR3 protein. The table lists approximately 460,000 distinct CDR3 sequences, about 15% of them singletons. Moderate-to-severe activity, CAS ≥3, NOSPECS ≥4 and duration under 3 months were recorded for donors with ophthalmopathy. As diagnostic evidence, clinical symptoms, serum thyroxine, TRAb, thyroid ultrasound and orbital computed tomography were relied upon.

The sample is drawn from a study of Graves' ophthalmopathy and Graves' hyperthyroidism. Looking at the study overall: No treatment had been given when peripheral blood was collected at initial diagnosis.

Broader study findings: This model predicted ophthalmopathy progression (sensitivity 70% to 71%, specificity around 72%).

The chain joins TRBV27 to TRBJ2-7; unclear D gene. The sample consisted of blood. This sequence originates from a woman aged 25 to 39 with Graves' ophthalmopathy. CDR3 coding DNA: TGTGCCAGCATTTGGGGTGGGATAAGGTACGAGCAGTACTTC. It encodes CASIWGGIRYEQYF.